The 22 T cell receptor beta chains below were found in one sample sequenced in a study of neurological immune-mediated disorders. In TCRdb, the 5' RACE reads were re-called with MiXCR into one record per CDR3 protein. The sample records 75,000 to 95,000 distinct CDR3 sequences, 17% being singletons. The sequenced material came from PBMCs. The receptors stem from a woman aged 35 to 49 in good health.

The table lists this clonotype with many counts. The chain is built from TRBV6-1 and TRBJ2-1; 7 positions match TRBD1. The CDR3 is 13 amino acids. The junction had 7 bases not matched to a gene; V was cut back by 6 bases and J by 8 bases. Germline loops: CDR1 MNHNS, CDR2 SASEGT. CDR3 sequence: CASRDTGVDEQFF. In DNA, the CDR3 is TGTGCCAGCAGGGATACAGGGGTGGATGAGCAGTTCTTC.

As concerns this clonotype: A much larger clone differs by one base, so this may be a read error. The chain employs TRBV28 and TRBJ2-3, with D perhaps assigned TRBD1 or TRBD2 (5 bases each). This CDR3 spans 13 amino acids. CDR1 and CDR2 from the germline V gene are MDHEN and SYDVKM. The CDR3, as DNA: TGTGCCAGCACCGACCACCAGGGAGATACGAAGTATTTT. Its protein is CASTDHQGDTKYF.

Many counts were recorded for this clonotype. The chain combines TRBV5-1 with TRBJ2-7; D is unresolved. The CDR3 has 16 amino acids. Per germline, CDR1 SGHRS and CDR2 YFSETQ. The V end lost 2 bases, the J end lost 2 bases, and 17 bases lay between the germline ends. CDR3 region: CASSLIPAVDTYEQYF. The CDR3 DNA follows: TGCGCCAGCAGCTTAATCCCAGCAGTCGACACCTACGAGCAGTACTTC.

Many counts were recorded for this clonotype. The chain combines TRBV6-5 with TRBJ1-2, with TRBD1 as a possible D gene (5 bases). Per the germline V gene, CDR1 is MNHEY and CDR2 is SVGAGI. The CDR3 has 15 residues. With 5 bases removed from V and 3 bases from J, the gap between germline ends came to 16 bases. CDR3 sequence: CASSLRGVQDYGYTF. The CDR3 DNA follows: TGTGCCAGCAGTCTACGAGGGGTTCAAGACTATGGCTACACCTTC.

Ten or more counts support this clonotype. The chain couples TRBV6-2 or TRBV6-3 to TRBJ1-2; D is undetermined. This CDR3 is 14 amino acids long. In germline, CDR1 is MNHEY, CDR2 SVGEGT. V shed 2 bases and J shed 2 bases, with 9 bases lying between them. The CDR3 DNA reads TGTGCCAGCAGTTACAAATCGAACAACTATGGCTACACCTTC. Its protein is CASSYKSNNYGYTF.

This chain joins TRBV5-1 and TRBJ2-1; no clear D. Germline-derived CDR1 and CDR2 are SGHRS and YFSETQ. The germline V and J ends were trimmed by 4 bases and 4 bases, with 9 bases remaining between them. CDR3 length: 13 residues. CDR3 nucleotides: TGCGCCAGCAGCGTGGGCAGTTACAATGAGCAGTTCTTC. Residues: CASSVGSYNEQFF.

Ten or more counts support this clonotype. V usage is TRBV12-3 or TRBV12-4 and J usage is TRBJ1-2; 8 bases map to TRBD1. CDR3 length: 14 amino acids. The V segment lost 4 bases and the J segment 5 bases; nucleotides outside the gene matches: 6. The CDR3 reads CASSSGGQAYGYTF. In DNA form, the CDR3 reads TGTGCCAGCAGTTCCGGGGGACAGGCGTATGGCTACACCTTC.

V and J are TRBV7-2 and TRBJ2-3, with 10 bases that match TRBD2. V trimming: 5 bases; J trimming: 6 bases; junction bases outside the gene matches: 11. The CDR3 loop spans 16 amino acids. Per germline, CDR1 SGHTA and CDR2 FQGNSA. The CDR3 DNA reads as TGTGCCAGCAGCCTCATAGCGGGGGGAGGCTCCGATACGCAGTATTTT. It encodes CASSLIAGGGSDTQYF. The complete variable domain, with remaining parts taken from reference TRBV7-2 and TRBJ2-3, reads GAGVSQSPSNKVTEKGKDVELRCDPISGHTALYWYRQSLGQGLEFLIYFQGNSAPDKSGLPSDRFSAERTGGSVSTLTIQRTQQEDSAVYLCASSLIAGGGSDTQYFGPGTRLTVL.

This clonotype was seen only a few times. The chain employs TRBV5-5 and TRBJ2-3, with a possible D match to TRBD2 (6 bases). With 4 bases removed from V and 1 base from J, the gap between germline ends came to 16 bases. This CDR3 spans 16 amino acids. Germline CDR1 is SGHKS and CDR2 is YYEKEE (reference sequence). The chain's CDR3 is CASSTPGAGRTDTQYF. The CDR3 DNA is TGTGCCAGCAGCACCCCGGGAGCCGGTCGCACAGATACGCAGTATTTT.

In its sample, this clonotype is medium-sized. CDR3 loop: CASSSQLAGGETQYF. The CDR3 nucleotides read TGCGCCAGCAGCTCCCAACTAGCGGGGGGCGAGACCCAGTACTTC. The gene calls are TRBV5-1 and TRBJ2-5, with 12 bases fitting TRBD2. The CDR3 is made up of 15 amino acids. The germline V gene has CDR1 SGHRS and CDR2 YFSETQ. V was clipped by 3 bases and J by 5 bases; unmatched bases: 5.

The count of this clonotype is one. The V call is TRBV6-1, the J call TRBJ1-4, with D hard to call. CDR1 is MNHNS, CDR2 SASEGT, per germline. CDR3 length: 18 amino acids. V lost 4 bases, J lost 2 bases, and 20 bases lay in between. The DNA of the CDR3 is TGTGCCAGCAGTGCCGAGGGTTCATTCGTCCTTACTAATGAAAAACTGTTTTTT. Protein: CASSAEGSFVLTNEKLFF.

This clonotype appeared many times. V is TRBV20-1 and J is TRBJ1-3; D is possibly TRBD1 (6 bases). The CDR3 runs 13 residues. The ends were cut back, 2 bases at V and 2 bases at J, with 7 bases in the middle. Germline lookup yields CDR1 DFQATT and CDR2 SNEGSKA (reference sequence). The DNA of the CDR3 is TGCAGTGCTAGACAGGGGACTGGAAACACCATATATTTT. Protein: CSARQGTGNTIYF.

This clonotype was seen at least ten times. The J gene is TRBJ1-5, the V gene TRBV20-1; D ambiguous. The ends were cut back, 3 bases at V and 7 bases at J, with 28 bases in the middle. The CDR3 extends over 18 amino acids. Germline V gene sequence: CDR1 DFQATT, CDR2 SNEGSKA (reference sequence). Written as DNA, the CDR3 is TGCAGTGCTAGCCCAGGCCCGACTTTGTGGGAAATTAACCAGCCCCAGCATTTT. Its translation is CSASPGPTLWEINQPQHF.

For this clonotype: A much larger clone lies one base from this, so it may be a read error. V usage is TRBV15 and J usage is TRBJ1-5, with a weak D call TRBD1 (5 bases). CDR1 is LNHNV and CDR2 is YYDKDF in the germline V gene (reference sequence). The CDR3 has 15 amino acids. The CDR3: CAASWGRNSNQPQHF. CDR3 nucleotides: TGTGCCGCCAGCTGGGGACGGAATAGCAATCAGCCCCAGCATTTT.

This clonotype was counted at least ten times. The chain recombines TRBV20-1 with TRBJ2-7, with 8 bases matching TRBD1. The trim removed 4 bases at V and 6 bases at J, leaving 11 bases unmatched. The CDR3 is 14 amino acids. CDR1 is DFQATT, CDR2 SNEGSKA, per germline (reference sequence). CDR3 nucleotides: TGCAGTGCTACTCAAGGACAGGGTGGCTCCGAGCAGTACGTC. It translates to CSATQGQGGSEQYV.

This clonotype was counted many times. The V gene is TRBV5-1, the J gene TRBJ1-2; D is perhaps TRBD1 (5 bases). The length of the CDR3 is 15 residues. V lost 4 bases, J lost 2 bases, and 15 bases lay in between. Germline CDR1 reads SGHRS; CDR2 reads YFSETQ. This chain's CDR3 is CASSQGTEGNYGYTF. The CDR3 DNA reads as TGCGCCAGCAGCCAAGGCACCGAGGGGAACTATGGCTACACCTTC.

The chain employs TRBV2 and TRBJ2-3; TRBD1 matches 8 bases. The J segment lost 4 bases and the V segment lost 6 bases, leaving 9 bases of the junction unmatched. CDR3 length equals 15 residues. Germline V gives CDR1 SNHLY, CDR2 FYNNEI. CDR3 bases: TGTGCCAGCAGCCAGGAGGCAGGGGGCGCAGATACGCAGTATTTT. Encoded protein: CASSQEAGGADTQYF. Complete variable domain (other parts from reference TRBV2 and TRBJ2-3): EPEVTQTPSHQVTQMGQEVILRCVPISNHLYFYWYRQILGQKVEFLVSFYNNEISEKSEIFDDQFSVERPDGSNFTLKIRSTKLEDSAMYFCASSQEAGGADTQYFGPGTRLTVL.

This clonotype was detected a few times. The chain recombines TRBV15 with TRBJ2-7; D might be TRBD1 (6 bases). Germline V gene lookup returns CDR1 LNHNV and CDR2 YYDKDF (reference sequence). The CDR3 spans 13 residues. Trimming left V 1 base short and J 7 bases short, with 11 bases between. The CDR3 loop is CATSRGTGSEQYV. CDR3 nucleotides: TGTGCCACCAGCAGAGGAACAGGGAGTGAGCAGTACGTC.

As concerns this clonotype: The conserved closing phenylalanine or tryptophan is absent in this CDR3, likely reflecting a read error. This chain joins TRBV10-3 and TRBJ2-5; TRBD2 aligns across 8 bases. The CDR3 extends over 19 amino acids. Germline V lookup: CDR1 ENHRY, CDR2 SYGVKD. The J segment lost 5 bases and the V segment lost 3 bases, leaving 20 bases of the junction unmatched. This CDR3 is CAISEEGLAHSIQPETQYL. CDR3 nucleotide sequence: TGTGCCATCAGTGAAGAAGGACTAGCCCATTCTATACAACCGGAGACCCAGTACTTA.

This clonotype is termed medium-sized. This sequence joins TRBV12-3 or TRBV12-4 and TRBJ2-3; TRBD1 aligns across 10 bases. V gave up 6 bases and J gave up 0 bases; unmatched junction bases: 9. The CDR3 consists of 17 residues. The DNA for the CDR3 is TGTGCCAGCAGCCCCGACAGGGGGCTTATGAGCACAGATACGCAGTATTTT. It translates to CASSPDRGLMSTDTQYF.

V gene TRBV30 combines with J gene TRBJ1-5, with 8 bases fitting TRBD1. CDR3 size: 13 residues. V was clipped by 1 base and J by 5 bases; unmatched bases: 1. Germline CDR1 is GTSNPN and CDR2 is SVGIG (reference sequence). The CDR3 DNA reads TGTGCCTGGAGTGCAGGGGGCGATCAGCCCCAGCATTTT. This encodes CAWSAGGDQPQHF.

This clonotype has a handful of counts. A much larger clone lies one base from this, so it may be a read error. The CDR3 here is CASTGDRGNQPKHF. DNA of the CDR3: TGTGCCAGCACTGGGGACCGAGGGAATCAGCCCAAGCATTTT. V gene TRBV6-1 combines with J gene TRBJ1-5; a weak D match, TRBD1 (5 bases). The germline V gene has CDR1 MNHNS and CDR2 SASEGT. The length of the CDR3 is 14 residues.